The clone carrying this T cell receptor beta chain was observed at least ten times. The target antigen is unknown. The record originates from a study of identical twins. Findings of the study overall: Twin pairs' shared out-of-frame alpha sequences were enriched in low generation probability. A partial confounding effect on zero-insertion analyses could come from invariant MAIT and iNKT cells.

The CDR3 has 15 residues. V shed 1 base and J shed 5 bases, with 12 bases lying between them. The germline CDR1 and CDR2 sequences are SGHRS and YFSETQ. TCRdb re-called the 5' RACE reads with MiXCR, one entry per CDR3 protein. The data contain about 570,000 distinct CDR3 sequences, 9% to 10% of them singletons. The data also belong to a second study, concerning yellow fever vaccine responses in identical twins.

The sequence was collected from a woman aged 18 to 35 in good health. The chain employs TRBV5-1 and TRBJ1-4, with D possibly matching TRBD1 (5 bases). Source material: PBMCs. The CDR3 here is CASSLPQVGNEKLFF. The CDR3 bases are TGCGCCAGCAGCTTGCCACAGGTTGGGAATGAAAAACTGTTTTTT.